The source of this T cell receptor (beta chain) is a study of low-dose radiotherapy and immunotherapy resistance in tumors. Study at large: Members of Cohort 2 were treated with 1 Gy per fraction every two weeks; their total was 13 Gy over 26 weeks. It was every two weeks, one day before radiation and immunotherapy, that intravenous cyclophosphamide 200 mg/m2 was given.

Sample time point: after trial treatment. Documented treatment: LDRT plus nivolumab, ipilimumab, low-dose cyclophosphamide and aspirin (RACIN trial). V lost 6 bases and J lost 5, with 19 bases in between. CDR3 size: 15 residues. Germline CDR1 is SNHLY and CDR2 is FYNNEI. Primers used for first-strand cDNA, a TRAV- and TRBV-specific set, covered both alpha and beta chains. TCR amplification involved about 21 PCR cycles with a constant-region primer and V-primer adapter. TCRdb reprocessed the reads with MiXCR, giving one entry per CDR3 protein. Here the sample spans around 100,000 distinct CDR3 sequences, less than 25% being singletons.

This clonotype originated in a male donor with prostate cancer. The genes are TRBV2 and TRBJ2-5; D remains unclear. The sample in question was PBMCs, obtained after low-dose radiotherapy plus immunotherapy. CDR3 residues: CASSAEPGPGETQYF. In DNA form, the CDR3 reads TGTGCCAGCAGCGCGGAGCCGGGCCCCGGGGAGACCCAGTACTTC.